This T cell receptor beta chain is drawn from a study of neurological immune-mediated disorders. The CDR3 runs 19 residues. Germline CDR1 SGHKS, CDR2 YYEKEE (reference sequence). The junction had 18 bases not matched to a gene; V was cut back by 4 bases and J by 2 bases. Synthesis of cDNA was accomplished via 5'RACE employing 10-nucleotide random UMIs. TCRdb recomputed calls from the 5' RACE reads with MiXCR, one row per CDR3 protein. The table includes tens of thousands of distinct CDR3 sequences, about 12% detected once. This clonotype was picked up many times. The sample's time point: technical triplicate 1. There were approximately 1 million CD4+ or CD8+ T cells used in the sorted libraries.

V and J are TRBV5-5 and TRBJ2-3; 8 nucleotides align to TRBD2. Sequencing used CD4+ T cells from blood. This TCR was recovered from a female donor with HTLV-1-associated myelopathy (HAM/TSP). The CDR3 loop is CASSPDSGGRPGATDTQYF. The CDR3 nucleotides read TGTGCCAGCAGCCCGGACTCGGGGGGGCGACCCGGGGCCACAGATACGCAGTATTTT.